The 22 T cell receptor beta chains given below trace back to one sample, sequenced in a study of blood T cell repertoires in COVID-19. Generated by immunoSEQ multiplex PCR, the TCRdb table keeps only in-frame clones and is missing some. The table includes approximately 240,000 clones, about 93% detected once. Sequencing was done on a sample of peripheral blood. These receptors all come from a man aged 25-40 years with COVID-19, enrolled during active disease.

V and J are TRBV15 and TRBJ2-5; 7 bases align to TRBD1. The germline V gene encodes CDR1 LNHNV and CDR2 YYDKDF (reference sequence). V trimming: 3 bases; J trimming: 1 base; junction bases outside the gene matches: 11. The CDR3 contains 17 residues. CDR3 DNA sequence: TGTGCCACCAGCAGGGCCTATCCGGGACAGATCCAAGAGACCCAGTACTTC. Amino acid sequence: CATSRAYPGQIQETQYF.

The CDR3 nucleotides are TGTGCCAGCTCGGTACGGGAGGAACAGCCCCAGCATTTT. Amino acids: CASSVREEQPQHF. The V gene is TRBV2, the J gene TRBJ1-5; D is unresolved. The CDR3 spans 13 residues. CDR1 is SNHLY and CDR2 is FYNNEI in the germline V gene. Deletions cut 8 bases from V and 7 bases from J, with 15 bases between. The entire variable domain, with the rest obtained from reference TRBV2 and TRBJ1-5, is as follows: EPEVTQTPSHQVTQMGQEVILRCVPISNHLYFYWYRQILGQKVEFLVSFYNNEISEKSEIFDDQFSVERPDGSNFTLKIRSTKLEDSAMYFCASSVREEQPQHFGDGTRLSIL.

This chain links TRBV9 with TRBJ2-1, with 12 bases aligning to TRBD1. The CDR3 runs 20 residues. V shed 0 bases and J 6 bases; nucleotides not matched to a gene: 16. CDR1 and CDR2 from the germline V gene are SGDLS and YYNGEE. In DNA, the CDR3 is TGTGCCAGCAGCGTAGAGCTCGGGACAGGGGGCATTGGAACAGGCAATGAGCAGTTCTTC. Its protein product is CASSVELGTGGIGTGNEQFF.

The chain is built from TRBV6-6 and TRBJ2-7; a weak D match, TRBD1 (5 bases). The V gene lost 6 bases and the J gene lost 2 bases, with 14 bases spanning the gap. CDR3 length: 14 residues. Germline V gene sequence: CDR1 MNHNY, CDR2 SVGAGI (reference sequence). CDR3 DNA sequence: TGTGCCAGCAGCCCCTTAGTAGGGGCCTACGAGCAGTACTTC. Its translation: CASSPLVGAYEQYF.

The chain joins TRBV3-1 (or the pseudogene TRBV3-2) to TRBJ1-2; D not resolved. The CDR3 is 12 amino acids. Germline-derived CDR1 and CDR2 are LGHDT and YNNKEL (reference sequence). Deletions cut 0 bases from V and 8 bases from J, with 7 bases between. The CDR3 coding sequence is TGTGCCAGCAGCCAAGAAACGGTGGGCTACACCTTC. Translating gives CASSQETVGYTF.

The genes are TRBV18 and TRBJ1-1; D is possibly TRBD1 (6 bases). This CDR3 has 16 amino acids. V was pared by 2 bases and J by 5 bases, with 18 bases between. Germline V gene sequence: CDR1 KGHSH, CDR2 LQKENI. The CDR3: CASSPFQGGGATEAFF. As DNA, the CDR3 is TGTGCCAGCTCACCATTTCAGGGAGGGGGGGCGACTGAAGCTTTCTTT.

The rearrangement links TRBV5-4 to TRBJ1-2; D is perhaps TRBD1 (5 bases). V shed 1 base and J shed 3 bases, with 7 bases lying between them. Per the germline V gene, CDR1 is SGHNT and CDR2 is YYREEE (reference sequence). This CDR3 has 13 amino acids. The CDR3 region is CASSLLTDYGYTF. In DNA, the CDR3 is TGTGCCAGCAGCTTGTTGACAGACTATGGCTACACCTTC.

In DNA form, the CDR3 reads TGTGCCAGCAGTGAAACCAGCTCCTATAATTCACCCCTCCACTTT. Its protein is CASSETSSYNSPLHF. V and J are TRBV2 and TRBJ1-6, with no clear D. Germline CDR1 is SNHLY and CDR2 is FYNNEI. Trimming stripped 2 bases from V and 0 bases from J, with 5 bases between. The CDR3 runs 15 residues.

The genes are TRBV14 and TRBJ2-7; tentative D call: TRBD2 (5 bases). The CDR3 contains 14 residues. The V end was cut by 1 base, the J end by 4 bases, with 11 bases between. CDR1 is SGHDN, CDR2 FVKESK, per germline. CDR3 bases: TGTGCCAGCAGCCAAGTGGATAGCGAATACGAGCAGTACTTC. Its translation: CASSQVDSEYEQYF.

The chain couples TRBV28 to TRBJ2-5, with D possibly matching TRBD2 (5 bases). The germline V and J ends were trimmed by 6 bases and 1 base, with 12 bases remaining between them. The CDR3 extends over 14 amino acids. CDR1 and CDR2 from the germline V gene are MDHEN and SYDVKM. In DNA, the CDR3 is TGTGCCAGCAGCCGGCACGGGGTCCAAGAGACCCAGTACTTC. Translation gives CASSRHGVQETQYF.

The rearrangement links TRBV5-6 to TRBJ2-5; 10 nucleotides align to TRBD1. With V trimmed by 4 bases and J by 4 bases, 7 bases remained unmatched. This CDR3 spans 15 amino acids. CDR1 SGHDT and CDR2 YYEEEE come from the germline V gene. CDR3 coding DNA: TGTGCCAGCAGCACTGCGACAGGGGGCTTAGAGACCCAGTACTTC. This codes for CASSTATGGLETQYF.

This clone was seen once. V is TRBV7-9 and J is TRBJ2-1; 7 bases match TRBD1. This CDR3 is 16 amino acids long. The V gene end was trimmed by 4 bases and the J gene end by 6 bases; junction bases not matched to a gene: 12. Germline loops: CDR1 SEHNR, CDR2 FQNEAQ (reference sequence). Here the CDR3 reads CASSSQRNRGRNEQFF. CDR3 DNA sequence: TGTGCCAGCAGCTCGCAAAGGAATAGGGGGCGCAATGAGCAGTTCTTC.

V is TRBV2 and J is TRBJ1-4; 8 bases are shared with TRBD1. Per germline, CDR1 SNHLY and CDR2 FYNNEI. Losses at the gene ends were 2 bases for V and 7 bases for J; bases not matched to a gene: 6. The CDR3 length is 15 residues. The CDR3, as DNA: TGTGCCAGCAGTGAATTTGGACAGGGAGGTGAAAAACTGTTTTTT. Protein sequence: CASSEFGQGGEKLFF.

The J gene is TRBJ2-1, the V gene TRBV5-4; D not resolved. V shed 3 bases and J shed 0 bases, with 10 bases lying between them. CDR3 length: 15 amino acids. Per the germline V gene, CDR1 is SGHNT and CDR2 is YYREEE (reference sequence). The CDR3 DNA follows: TGTGCCAGCAGCTCTCAGGAAAGCTCCTACAATGAGCAGTTCTTC. It is translated as CASSSQESSYNEQFF.

V gene TRBV5-3 combines with J gene TRBJ1-5; D is ambiguous. TRBV5-3 is an open reading frame, and its role is uncertain. V gave up 0 bases and J gave up 0 bases, with 13 bases separating them. This CDR3 contains 17 residues. CDR3 nucleotides: TGTGCCAGAAGCTTGGCCCCCTCAGGCTATAGCAATCAGCCCCAGCATTTT. It encodes CARSLAPSGYSNQPQHF.

This chain uses TRBV14 with TRBJ1-1; D is possibly TRBD1 (5 bases). This CDR3 region has 16 residues. Trimming removed 0 bases at V and 2 bases at J, with 13 bases between. Per the germline V gene, CDR1 is SGHDN and CDR2 is FVKESK. CDR3 nucleotides: TGTGCCAGCAGCCAAGATTATTGGCAGGGAAACACTGAAGCTTTCTTT. It is translated as CASSQDYWQGNTEAFF.

The CDR3, as DNA: TGTGCCAGCAGCCTACAGGGGGCAGGGGGCTACACCTTC. Its protein product is CASSLQGAGGYTF. The genes are TRBV13 and TRBJ1-2; TRBD1 matches at 9 bases. CDR1 and CDR2 (germline): PRHDT, FYEKMQ (reference sequence). CDR3 size: 13 residues. The V gene end was trimmed by 5 bases and the J gene end by 8 bases; junction bases not matched to a gene: 6.

CDR3 DNA sequence: TGCGCCAGCAGCCAAGCGGCTAGCGGGGGTACAGATACGCAGTATTTT. This gives the protein CASSQAASGGTDTQYF. The chain carries TRBV4-1 and TRBJ2-3; 10 positions agree with TRBD2. Unmatched junction bases numbered 4, after V lost 1 base and J lost 3 bases. The CDR3 has 16 amino acids. Germline V gene lookup returns CDR1 MGHRA and CDR2 YSYEKL.

The rearrangement uses TRBV3-1 (or the pseudogene TRBV3-2) and TRBJ2-7; 12 bases fit TRBD2. In germline, CDR1 is LGHDT, CDR2 YNNKEL (reference sequence). V was clipped by 4 bases and J by 0 bases; unmatched bases: 1. This CDR3 is built from 15 residues. The CDR3 DNA reads as TGTGCCAGCAGCCCACTAGCGGGGGGCTCCTACGAGCAGTACTTC. It is translated as CASSPLAGGSYEQYF.

DNA of the CDR3: TGTGCCAGCAGCGTACTCAGCTCCTATAATTCACCCCTCCACTTT. Amino acids: CASSVLSSYNSPLHF. The gene calls are TRBV9 and TRBJ1-6; D is undetermined. The CDR3 is made up of 15 amino acids. Trimming left V 1 base short and J 0 bases short, with 5 bases between. Germline V CDR1 and CDR2: SGDLS, YYNGEE.

The chain employs TRBV13 and TRBJ1-2, with a tentative D call TRBD1 (5 bases). The V end was cut by 1 base, the J end by 3 bases, with 12 bases between. This CDR3 contains 15 residues. In germline, CDR1 is PRHDT, CDR2 FYEKMQ (reference sequence). Here the CDR3 reads CASSLDRMTDYGYTF. Written as DNA, the CDR3 is TGTGCCAGCAGCTTAGACAGGATGACAGACTATGGCTACACCTTC. Based on the CDR3 plus reference TRBV13 and TRBJ1-2, the full variable domain is AAGVIQSPRHLIKEKRETATLKCYPIPRHDTVYWYQQGPGQDPQFLISFYEKMQSDKGSIPDRFSAQQFSDYHSELNMSSLELGDSALYFCASSLDRMTDYGYTFGSGTRLTVV.

This rearrangement joins TRBV20-1 to TRBJ1-2, with D maybe TRBD1 (5 bases). Between the trimmed V and J ends, which lost 3 bases and 3 bases, there was a span of 11 bases. The CDR3 is made up of 13 amino acids. The germline V gene has CDR1 DFQATT and CDR2 SNEGSKA (reference sequence). In nucleotides, the CDR3 is TGCAGTGCTAGTTCTCGGGGGGACTATGGCTACACCTTC. It encodes CSASSRGDYGYTF.